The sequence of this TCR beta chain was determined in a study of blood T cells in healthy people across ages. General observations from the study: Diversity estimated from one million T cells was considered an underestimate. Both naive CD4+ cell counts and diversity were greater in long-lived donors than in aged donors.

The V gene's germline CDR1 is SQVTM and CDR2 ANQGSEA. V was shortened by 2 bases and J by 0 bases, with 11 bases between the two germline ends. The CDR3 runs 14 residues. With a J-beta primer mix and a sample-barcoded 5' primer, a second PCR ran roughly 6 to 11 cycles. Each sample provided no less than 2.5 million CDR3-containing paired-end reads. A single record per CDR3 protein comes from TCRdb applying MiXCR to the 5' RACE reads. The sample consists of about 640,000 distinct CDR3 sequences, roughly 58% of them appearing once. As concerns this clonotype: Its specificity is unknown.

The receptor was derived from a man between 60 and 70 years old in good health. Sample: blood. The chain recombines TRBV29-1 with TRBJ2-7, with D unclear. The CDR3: CSVERYADSYEQYF. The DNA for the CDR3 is TGCAGCGTTGAAAGGTATGCGGACTCCTACGAGCAGTACTTC.